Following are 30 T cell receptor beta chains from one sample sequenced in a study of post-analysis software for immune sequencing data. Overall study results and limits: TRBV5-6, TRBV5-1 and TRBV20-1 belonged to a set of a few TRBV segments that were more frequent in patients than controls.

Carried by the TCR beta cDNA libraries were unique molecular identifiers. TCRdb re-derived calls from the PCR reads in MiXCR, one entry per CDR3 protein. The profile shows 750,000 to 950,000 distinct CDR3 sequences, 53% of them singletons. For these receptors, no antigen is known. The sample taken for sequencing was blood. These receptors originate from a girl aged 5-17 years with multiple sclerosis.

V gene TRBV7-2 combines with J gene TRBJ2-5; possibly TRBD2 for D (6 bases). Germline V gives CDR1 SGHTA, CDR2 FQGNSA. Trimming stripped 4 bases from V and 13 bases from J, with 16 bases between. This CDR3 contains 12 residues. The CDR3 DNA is TGTGCCAGCAGCTCCCGCCAGGGAGGACCGTACTTC. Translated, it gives CASSSRQGGPYF.

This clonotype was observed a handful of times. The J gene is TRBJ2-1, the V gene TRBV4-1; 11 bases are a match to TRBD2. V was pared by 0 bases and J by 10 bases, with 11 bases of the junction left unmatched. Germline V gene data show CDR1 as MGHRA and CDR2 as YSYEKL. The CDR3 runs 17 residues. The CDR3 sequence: CASSQDWASGGRREQFF. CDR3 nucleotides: TGCGCCAGCAGCCAAGATTGGGCTAGCGGGGGGCGTAGAGAGCAGTTCTTC.

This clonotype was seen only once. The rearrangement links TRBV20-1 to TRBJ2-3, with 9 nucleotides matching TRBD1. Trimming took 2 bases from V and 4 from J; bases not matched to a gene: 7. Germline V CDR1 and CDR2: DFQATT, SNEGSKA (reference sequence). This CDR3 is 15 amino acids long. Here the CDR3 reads CSARKQGAVADTQYF. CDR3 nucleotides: TGCAGTGCTAGAAAACAGGGGGCTGTGGCAGATACGCAGTATTTT.

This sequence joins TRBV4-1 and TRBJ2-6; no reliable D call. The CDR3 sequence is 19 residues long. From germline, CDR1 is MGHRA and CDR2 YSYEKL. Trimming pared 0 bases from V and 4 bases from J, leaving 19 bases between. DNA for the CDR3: TGCGCCAGCAGCCAAGATGGGCCACAGTCTGGCCCGGGGGCCAACGTCCTGACTTTC. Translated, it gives CASSQDGPQSGPGANVLTF.

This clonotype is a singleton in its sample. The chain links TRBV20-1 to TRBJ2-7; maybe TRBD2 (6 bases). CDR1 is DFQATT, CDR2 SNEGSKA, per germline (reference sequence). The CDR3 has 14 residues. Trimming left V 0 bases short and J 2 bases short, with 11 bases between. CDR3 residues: CSARDRGRTYEQYF. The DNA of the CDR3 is TGCAGTGCTAGAGATCGAGGGAGGACCTACGAGCAGTACTTC.

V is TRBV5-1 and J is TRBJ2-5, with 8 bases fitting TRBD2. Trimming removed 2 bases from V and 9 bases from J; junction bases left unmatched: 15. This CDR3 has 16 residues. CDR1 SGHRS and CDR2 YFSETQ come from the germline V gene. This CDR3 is CASSFGLLAGPNSQYF. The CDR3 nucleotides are TGCGCCAGCAGCTTCGGTCTTTTAGCGGGACCGAACTCCCAGTACTTC.

The CDR3 here is CASSERGGRYEQFF. The CDR3 bases are TGCGCCAGCAGTGAAAGGGGAGGGCGTTATGAGCAGTTCTTC. The chain joins TRBV10-2 to TRBJ2-1, with 7 bases lining up with TRBD2. CDR1 is WSHSY, CDR2 SAAADI, per germline. V dropped 3 bases and J dropped 8; count of bases not matched to a gene: 7. The CDR3 sequence is 14 residues long.

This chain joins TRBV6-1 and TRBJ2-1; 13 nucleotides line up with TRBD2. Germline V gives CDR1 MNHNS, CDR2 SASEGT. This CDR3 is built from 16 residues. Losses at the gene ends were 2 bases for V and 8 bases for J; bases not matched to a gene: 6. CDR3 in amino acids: CASSEPWTSGRHEQFF. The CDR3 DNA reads TGTGCCAGCAGTGAACCTTGGACTAGCGGGAGACATGAGCAGTTCTTC.

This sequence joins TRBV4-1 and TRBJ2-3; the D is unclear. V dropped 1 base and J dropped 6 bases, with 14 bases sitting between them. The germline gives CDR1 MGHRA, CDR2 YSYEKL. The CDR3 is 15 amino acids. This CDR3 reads CASSQGTSIPDTQYF. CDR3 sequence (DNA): TGCGCCAGCAGCCAAGGGACCTCAATACCCGATACGCAGTATTTT.

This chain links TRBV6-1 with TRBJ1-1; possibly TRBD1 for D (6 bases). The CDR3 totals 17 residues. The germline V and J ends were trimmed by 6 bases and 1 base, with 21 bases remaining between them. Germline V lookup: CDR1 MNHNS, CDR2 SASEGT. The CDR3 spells CASSPTTGLAPNTEAFF. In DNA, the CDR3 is TGTGCCAGCAGCCCCACGACAGGTCTTGCCCCGAACACTGAAGCTTTCTTT.

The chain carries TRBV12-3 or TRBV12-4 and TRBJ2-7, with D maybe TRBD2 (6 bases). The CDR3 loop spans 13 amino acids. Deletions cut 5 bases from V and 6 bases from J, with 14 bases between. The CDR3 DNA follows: TGTGCCAGCAGTGGACGGTTGCGGGGCGAGCAGTACTTC. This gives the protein CASSGRLRGEQYF.

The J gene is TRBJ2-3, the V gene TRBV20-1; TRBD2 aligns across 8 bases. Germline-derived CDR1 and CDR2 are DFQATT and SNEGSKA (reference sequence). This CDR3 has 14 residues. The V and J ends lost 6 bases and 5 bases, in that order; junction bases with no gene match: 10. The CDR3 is CSARSSGRRDTQYF. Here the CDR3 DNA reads TGCAGTGCCAGGTCCAGCGGGAGAAGAGATACGCAGTATTTT.

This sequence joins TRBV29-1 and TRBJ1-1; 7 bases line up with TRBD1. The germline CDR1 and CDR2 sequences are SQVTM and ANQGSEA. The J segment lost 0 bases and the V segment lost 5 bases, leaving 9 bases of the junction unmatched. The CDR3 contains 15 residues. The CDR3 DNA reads TGCAGCGTTAGGTTGTTACAGGGGATGAACACTGAAGCTTTCTTT. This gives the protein CSVRLLQGMNTEAFF.

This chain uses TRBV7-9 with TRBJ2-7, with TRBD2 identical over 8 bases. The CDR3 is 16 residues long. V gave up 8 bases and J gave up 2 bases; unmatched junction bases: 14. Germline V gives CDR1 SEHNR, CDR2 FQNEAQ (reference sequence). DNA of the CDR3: TGTGCCAGCGAGCCCCGGGGTAGCGGGGTGACCTACGAGCAGTACTTC. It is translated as CASEPRGSGVTYEQYF. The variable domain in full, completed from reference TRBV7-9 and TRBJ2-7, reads DTGVSQNPRHKITKRGQNVTFRCDPISEHNRLYWYRQTLGQGPEFLTYFQNEAQLEKSRLLSDRFSAERPKGSFSTLEIQRTEQGDSAMYLCASEPRGSGVTYEQYFGPGTRLTVT.

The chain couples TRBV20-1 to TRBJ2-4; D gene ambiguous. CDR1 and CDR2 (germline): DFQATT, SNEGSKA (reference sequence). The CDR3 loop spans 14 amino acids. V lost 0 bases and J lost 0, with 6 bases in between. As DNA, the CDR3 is TGCAGTGCTAGAGAGAACAGAGCCAAAAACATTCAGTACTTC. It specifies CSARENRAKNIQYF.

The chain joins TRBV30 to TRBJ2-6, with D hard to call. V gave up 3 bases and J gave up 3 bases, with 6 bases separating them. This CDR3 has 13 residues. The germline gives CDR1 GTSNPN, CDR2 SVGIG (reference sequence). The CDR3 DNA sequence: TGTGCCTGGAGGGCCCTTGGGGCCAACGTCCTGACTTTC. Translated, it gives CAWRALGANVLTF.

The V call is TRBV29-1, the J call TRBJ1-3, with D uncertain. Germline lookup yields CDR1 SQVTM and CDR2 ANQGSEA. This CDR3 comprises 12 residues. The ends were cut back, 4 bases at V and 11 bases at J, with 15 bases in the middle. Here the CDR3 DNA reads TGCAGCGTTGCGAGCGGTGGAAGCTCCATATATTTT. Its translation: CSVASGGSSIYF.

In DNA, the CDR3 is TGTGCCAGCACCCTAAGACAGGGACCCTCCTACGAGCAGTACTTC. This codes for CASTLRQGPSYEQYF. The V and J genes are TRBV6-6 and TRBJ2-7; TRBD1 aligns across 7 bases. Trimming at V came to 7 bases and at J to 0 bases, leaving 9 bases not matched to a gene. Germline V gene sequence: CDR1 MNHNY, CDR2 SVGAGI (reference sequence). This CDR3 comprises 15 residues.

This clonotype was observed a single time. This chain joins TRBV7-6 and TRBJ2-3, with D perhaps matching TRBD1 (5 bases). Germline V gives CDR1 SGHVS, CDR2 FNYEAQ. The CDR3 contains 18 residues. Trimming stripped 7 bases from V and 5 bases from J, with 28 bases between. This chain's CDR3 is CASTVRPAQLIGVDTQYF. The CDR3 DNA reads TGTGCCAGCACCGTGCGCCCCGCACAGCTCATAGGGGTAGATACGCAGTATTTT.

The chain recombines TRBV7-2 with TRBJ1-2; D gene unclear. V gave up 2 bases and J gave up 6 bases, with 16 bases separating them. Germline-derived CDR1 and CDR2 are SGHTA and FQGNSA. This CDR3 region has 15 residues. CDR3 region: CASSLQRGRRDGYTF. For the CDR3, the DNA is TGTGCCAGCAGCTTACAGAGAGGGCGACGGGATGGCTACACCTTC.

The CDR3 coding sequence is TGCAGTGCGCTGGGACAGTCTAATGAAAAACTGTTTTTT. It is translated as CSALGQSNEKLFF. This chain uses TRBV20-1 with TRBJ1-4; 7 bases align to TRBD1. Looked up from germline, CDR1 is DFQATT and CDR2 is SNEGSKA (reference sequence). CDR3 length: 13 amino acids. The V gene end was trimmed by 6 bases and the J gene end by 3 bases; junction bases not matched to a gene: 4.

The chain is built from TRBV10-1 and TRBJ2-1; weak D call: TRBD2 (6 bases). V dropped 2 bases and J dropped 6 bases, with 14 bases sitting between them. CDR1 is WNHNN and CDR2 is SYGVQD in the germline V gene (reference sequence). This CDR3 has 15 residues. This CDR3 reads CASSERGGKSNEQFF. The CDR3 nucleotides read TGCGCCAGCAGTGAGCGGGGCGGGAAGAGCAATGAGCAGTTCTTC.

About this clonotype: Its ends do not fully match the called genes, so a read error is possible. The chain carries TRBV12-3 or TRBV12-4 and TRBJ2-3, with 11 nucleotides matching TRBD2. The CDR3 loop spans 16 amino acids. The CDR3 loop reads CASTPGLAASTDAQYF. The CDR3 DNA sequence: TGTGCCAGCACTCCGGGACTAGCGGCATCCACAGATGCGCAGTATTTT.

In DNA form, the CDR3 reads TGTGCCACGGGCCCAGCGGGGGAAAAACTGTTTTTT. Protein: CATGPAGEKLFF. This sequence joins TRBV15 and TRBJ1-4; D gene uncertain. The germline V gene encodes CDR1 LNHNV and CDR2 YYDKDF (reference sequence). V lost 9 bases and J 8 bases, leaving 13 bases between the germline ends. CDR3 length: 12 residues.

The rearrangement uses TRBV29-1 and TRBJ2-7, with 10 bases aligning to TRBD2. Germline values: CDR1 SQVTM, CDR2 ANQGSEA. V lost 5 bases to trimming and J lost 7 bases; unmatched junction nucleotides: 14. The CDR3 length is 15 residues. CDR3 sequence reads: CSVTRGLAGVREQYF. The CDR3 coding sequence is TGCAGCGTTACTCGGGGTCTAGCGGGAGTAAGGGAGCAGTACTTC.

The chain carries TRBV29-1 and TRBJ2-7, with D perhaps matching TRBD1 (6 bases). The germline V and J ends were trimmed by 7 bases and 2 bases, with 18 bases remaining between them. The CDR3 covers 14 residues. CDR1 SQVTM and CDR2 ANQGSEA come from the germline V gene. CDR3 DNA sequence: TGCAGCGCCTCTCCAACAGGGATTACCTACGAGCAGTACTTC. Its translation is CSASPTGITYEQYF.

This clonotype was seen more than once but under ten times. The CDR3 protein is CASSYLRGGDGYTF. DNA for the CDR3: TGTGCCAGCAGTTACCTTCGTGGAGGGGATGGCTACACCTTC. This chain joins TRBV6-5 and TRBJ1-2; D possibly corresponds to TRBD1 (5 bases). The CDR3 contains 14 residues. Trimming took off 2 bases at V and 6 bases at J, with 13 bases between the two ends. The germline V gene has CDR1 MNHEY and CDR2 SVGAGI.

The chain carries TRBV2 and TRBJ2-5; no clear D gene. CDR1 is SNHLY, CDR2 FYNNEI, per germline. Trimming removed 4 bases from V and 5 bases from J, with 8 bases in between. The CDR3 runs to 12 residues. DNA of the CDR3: TGTGCCAGCAGTGGCCTAACGGAGACCCAGTACTTC. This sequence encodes CASSGLTETQYF.

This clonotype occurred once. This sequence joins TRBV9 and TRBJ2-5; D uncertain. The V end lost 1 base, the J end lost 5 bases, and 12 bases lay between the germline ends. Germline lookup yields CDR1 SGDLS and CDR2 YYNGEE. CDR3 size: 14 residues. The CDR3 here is CASSVSPKAETQYF. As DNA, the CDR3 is TGTGCCAGCAGCGTATCCCCGAAAGCCGAGACCCAGTACTTC.

Here the CDR3 reads CSIRTSGNTDTQYF. CDR3 DNA sequence: TGCAGCATTCGGACTAGCGGGAACACAGATACGCAGTATTTT. V usage is TRBV29-1 and J usage is TRBJ2-3, with 12 bases identical to TRBD2. The germline V gene has CDR1 SQVTM and CDR2 ANQGSEA. Germline trimming cut 8 bases from V and 2 bases from J; bases unmatched to any gene: 5. The CDR3 contains 14 residues.